What follows describes a single TCR beta chain. This sample is drawn from a study of blood T cell repertoires in COVID-19. At the level of the study: Donors in the United States, Italy and Spain gave samples during acute or convalescent COVID-19.

Seattle-derived patients entered the study during active infection and were followed longitudinally. The CDR3 is 15 residues long. CDR1 and CDR2 (germline): MNHEY, SVGAGI. J lost 7 bases, V lost 5 bases, and 13 bases had no gene match. Clones were read by immunoSEQ multiplex PCR, and TCRdb kept only the in-frame ones, dropping some. The repertoire includes 200,000 to 250,000 clones, roughly 79% of them detected once, and roughly 7.4% sits in the top ten. Material for sequencing was peripheral blood. The TCR was taken from a woman aged 80 or over with COVID-19, enrolled during active disease. The gene calls are TRBV6-5 and TRBJ2-5; 7 nucleotides line up with TRBD1. CDR3 sequence (DNA): TGTGCCAGCAGTCAGCCAGGGGGATTTCTGGTGACCCAGTACTTC. This sequence encodes CASSQPGGFLVTQYF.